The T cell receptor (beta chain) under discussion was sequenced for a study of human T cells and chemical hapten exposure. This clonotype has at least ten counts. TCRdb reprocessed the RACE reads with MiXCR, giving one entry per CDR3 protein. The top ten hold 0.85% to 1.2% of the sample, which has roughly 90,000 distinct CDR3 sequences, about 11% seen once. Time point reported: patch test 3, about 24 weeks after DPC sensitization. Treatment reported: therapeutic diphenylcyclopropenone sensitization with weekly scalp DPC. Germline CDR1 MNHEY, CDR2 SVGAGI. There are 17 residues in the CDR3. Unmatched junction bases numbered 7, after V lost 2 bases and J lost 8 bases.

The rearrangement links TRBV6-5 to TRBJ1-6, with 12 nucleotides matching TRBD1. The TCR comes from a woman aged 25 to 45 with alopecia areata. Some clones in this sample may be carry-over from other donors' samples. The sample here was whole blood, taken in connection with sensitization to the hapten diphenylcyclopropenone (DPC). This chain's CDR3 is CASSYPGTGGGHSPLHF. In DNA, the CDR3 is TGTGCCAGCAGTTACCCAGGGACAGGGGGCGGACATTCACCCCTCCACTTT.